This T cell receptor beta chain was observed in a study of T cell clones after liver transplantation (dated by TCRdb to the late 2010s). Study-level background: ITN030ST, the source of the samples, was a randomized trial that attempted immunosuppression withdrawal within 2 years of liver transplantation. The studied cohort comprised 8 liver transplant recipients, 3 classified as tolerant and 5 as non-tolerant. The subjects received no induction therapy and were kept on standard immunosuppression until randomization at 12-24 months post-transplant. Donor-reactive T cell clones were identified by TCRbeta sequencing after a pre-transplant mixed lymphocyte reaction and then tracked in post-transplant blood. Of the eight recipients, a few were HCV-positive, while the remaining recipients had been transplanted for non-autoimmune, non-viral indications. As an antigen-independent comparator for donor-reactive sequences, third party-reactive TCRbeta sequences were also identified from pre-transplant MLRs. Tolerance was defined as complete withdrawal of immunosuppression for at least one year without a rise in liver enzymes beyond twice the upper limit of normal. Blood samples were collected pre-transplant, pre-randomization before withdrawal, and post-randomization after either complete withdrawal or failed withdrawal.

On this clone itself: Its cognate antigen has yet to be identified. One base away there is no much larger clone; base qualities are not given.

Thawed unstimulated PBMCs were stained for CD3, CD4 and CD8 and FACS-sorted into CD3+CD4+ and CD3+CD8+ populations. All 8 studied subjects were randomized to immunosuppression withdrawal. The Qiagen DNeasy Blood and Tissue Kit was used to isolate genomic DNA. Study-wide findings and limitations: When repertoire turnover was taken into account, detection of donor-reactive sequences was significantly reduced in 7 of 8 subjects for CD4 and in 8 of 8 subjects for CD8. In a couple of subjects, low numbers of available donor cells limited the measurable donor-reactive repertoire. Donor-reactive sequences decreased more than third party-reactive sequences, which suggests partial antigen-specific deletion that was not related to withdrawal success. Because of small, heterogeneous patient numbers and non-standardized post-transplant time points, the conclusions were only preliminary. A significant post-transplant decrease in circulating donor-reactive CD4 TCRbeta sequences was observed in most of the 8 subjects, irrespective of tolerance or HCV status. Since no allograft tissue specimens were available, donor-reactive T cells may have migrated into the graft instead of being deleted.

Frozen genomic DNA underwent high-throughput TCRbeta CDR3 sequencing by immunoSEQ, including PCR amplification, mapping, bias correction and internal controls. As for the original processing: Only productive rearrangements were retained, and each unique TCRbeta sequence was defined by its CDR3 nucleotide sequence together with its V and J gene. For a sequence to be called donor-reactive, it needed a frequency of at least 0.01% and at least 5-fold expansion in CFSE-low cells compared with unstimulated pre-transplant cells. To ensure at least 90% detection power, minimum frequency thresholds were set for each subject based on that subject's lowest-template unstimulated sample. Repertoire turnover was measured by Jensen-Shannon divergence between the top 1000 TCRbeta sequences post- and pre-transplant. Changes in detection of donor-reactive sequences were assessed with two-sided Fisher's exact tests. Entries here come from immuneACCESS through TCRdb and include only in-frame sequences with V and J called. Some clones fail to appear in such tables; in the studies checked, an unresolved V gene covers under half of the shortfall, and the cause of the remainder is unknown. V and J calls and clone size come straight from that table; D and trimming were deduced from the DNA. The sample yields tens of thousands of clones; around 80% were counted once. Around 2% of the sample is in the top ten clones.

The CDR3 has 16 amino acids, counting the end cysteine and phenylalanine. The DNA shown is the 48-base CDR3, in frame from base 1. Germline trimming amounts to 5 bases on V and 0 bases on J, with 8 as the count of junction bases outside the gene matches. Via the germline V gene, CDR1 is ENHRY and CDR2 SYGVKD. This sequence originates from a human patient who received a liver transplant. Some T cells present after a transplant may be cells of the graft donor. Sequenced material: CD4+ T cells from blood, taken roughly 48 months after liver transplant. Recombination joined TRBV10-3 with TRBJ2-3, with 7 central nucleotides matching TRBD1. The CDR3 sequence is CAISKPGQVSTDTQYF. The DNA sequence is TGTGCCATCAGTAAGCCCGGACAGGTAAGCACAGATACGCAGTATTTT.